These T cell receptor beta chains were read from a single sample in a study of T-cell reconstitution after alpha-beta-depleted transplantation in children. MiXCR, run by TCRdb on the PCR reads, gives a single entry per CDR3 protein. The top ten hold about 5% of the sample, which has hundreds of thousands of distinct CDR3 sequences, 16% seen once. Specimen: PBMCs, mostly from graft donor cells, collected 360 days after TCRalphabeta/CD19-depleted stem cell transplant. Receptor source: a male patient aged 10 to 17 who had a stem cell transplant for acute lymphoblastic leukemia, so the T cells may come from the graft donor. Each CDR3 is given with its conserved first and last residue. Each record gives: clone size, V gene, D gene, J gene, CDR3 protein, CDR3 DNA. The D gene is left open where the match is weak. The size entry is marked missing in some rows and otherwise reads once, few, many or a size class.

clone size: few; V gene: TRBV9; D gene: .; J gene: TRBJ2-2; CDR3 protein: CASSLHRQDPNTGELFF; CDR3 DNA: TGTGCCAGCAGCTTACATAGACAGGATCCGAACACCGGGGAGCTGTTTTTT
clone size: few; V gene: TRBV11-2; D gene: .; J gene: TRBJ2-4; CDR3 protein: CASSLGVPTTATKNIQYF; CDR3 DNA: TGTGCCAGCAGCTTAGGAGTCCCGACGACGGCTACCAAAAACATTCAGTACTTC
clone size: few; V gene: TRBV5-1; D gene: TRBD2; J gene: TRBJ2-3; CDR3 protein: CASSLEAGADTQYF; CDR3 DNA: TGCGCCAGCAGCTTAGAAGCGGGAGCCGATACGCAGTATTTT
clone size: .; V gene: TRBV18; D gene: TRBD2; J gene: TRBJ2-1; CDR3 protein: CASSPGLAGGEQFF; CDR3 DNA: TGTGCCAGCTCACCCGGACTAGCGGGAGGAGAGCAGTTCTTC
clone size: few; V gene: TRBV12-3/TRBV12-4; D gene: TRBD2; J gene: TRBJ2-2; CDR3 protein: CASSEVAGLNGELFF; CDR3 DNA: TGTGCCAGCAGTGAAGTAGCGGGATTGAACGGGGAGCTGTTTTTT
clone size: few; V gene: TRBV5-1; D gene: TRBD2; J gene: TRBJ2-2; CDR3 protein: CASSSPGTSRNTGELFF; CDR3 DNA: TGCGCCAGCAGCTCACCCGGGACTAGCAGGAACACCGGGGAGCTGTTTTTT
clone size: .; V gene: TRBV19; D gene: TRBD2; J gene: TRBJ2-7; CDR3 protein: CATGTSPYEQYF; CDR3 DNA: TGTGCCACCGGGACTAGCCCCTACGAGCAGTACTTC
clone size: .; V gene: TRBV20-1; D gene: .; J gene: TRBJ2-3; CDR3 protein: CSARLNSDTQYF; CDR3 DNA: TGCAGTGCTAGATTAAATTCAGATACGCAGTATTTT
clone size: many; V gene: TRBV27; D gene: .; J gene: TRBJ2-3; CDR3 protein: CASSPASGDTQYF; CDR3 DNA: TGTGCCAGCAGTCCCGCCAGCGGAGATACGCAGTATTTT
clone size: few; V gene: TRBV7-3; D gene: .; J gene: TRBJ2-1; CDR3 protein: CASSPGPGLGPNEQFF; CDR3 DNA: TGTGCCAGCAGCCCCGGACCCGGATTGGGTCCCAATGAGCAGTTCTTC
clone size: few; V gene: TRBV7-2; D gene: .; J gene: TRBJ1-1; CDR3 protein: CASSFYNTEAFF; CDR3 DNA: TGTGCCAGCAGCTTCTATAACACTGAAGCTTTCTTT
clone size: .; V gene: TRBV7-7; D gene: TRBD2; J gene: TRBJ2-7; CDR3 protein: CASSKLAGYEQYF; CDR3 DNA: TGTGCCAGCAGCAAGCTAGCGGGGTACGAGCAGTACTTC
clone size: .; V gene: TRBV28; D gene: .; J gene: TRBJ1-2; CDR3 protein: CASSFVVQPRGYTF; CDR3 DNA: TGTGCCAGCAGTTTTGTCGTCCAGCCTCGGGGCTACACCTTC
clone size: few; V gene: TRBV6-2/TRBV6-3; D gene: .; J gene: TRBJ2-3; CDR3 protein: CASSRAHTDTQYF; CDR3 DNA: TGTGCCAGCAGTCGGGCCCACACAGATACGCAGTATTTT
clone size: few; V gene: TRBV20-1; D gene: .; J gene: TRBJ2-5; CDR3 protein: CSANARETQYF; CDR3 DNA: TGCAGTGCTAACGCGAGGGAGACCCAGTACTTC
clone size: .; V gene: TRBV7-8; D gene: TRBD2; J gene: TRBJ2-7; CDR3 protein: CASSLRGSGSLNEQYF; CDR3 DNA: TGTGCCAGCAGCTTAAGGGGTAGCGGGAGCCTAAACGAGCAGTACTTC
clone size: .; V gene: TRBV19; D gene: .; J gene: TRBJ2-1; CDR3 protein: CASSPSARLSYNEQFF; CDR3 DNA: TGTGCCAGTAGCCCCTCGGCGCGACTCTCCTACAATGAGCAGTTCTTC
clone size: .; V gene: TRBV12-3/TRBV12-4; D gene: TRBD1; J gene: TRBJ1-5; CDR3 protein: CASSGQGPPNQPQHF; CDR3 DNA: TGTGCCAGCAGCGGACAGGGGCCCCCCAATCAGCCCCAGCATTTT
clone size: .; V gene: TRBV28; D gene: .; J gene: TRBJ2-5; CDR3 protein: CASNRLPVGETQYF; CDR3 DNA: TGTGCCAGCAATCGCCTACCTGTCGGAGAGACCCAGTACTTC
clone size: .; V gene: TRBV9; D gene: TRBD2; J gene: TRBJ2-5; CDR3 protein: CASSVSSGTQETQYF; CDR3 DNA: TGTGCCAGCAGCGTTAGTAGCGGGACCCAAGAGACCCAGTACTTC
clone size: .; V gene: TRBV5-1; D gene: TRBD2; J gene: TRBJ2-5; CDR3 protein: CASRGLAGSETQYF; CDR3 DNA: TGCGCCAGCAGGGGCCTAGCGGGATCCGAGACTCAGTACTTC
clone size: few; V gene: TRBV9; D gene: .; J gene: TRBJ2-5; CDR3 protein: CASSVVHGWGETQYF; CDR3 DNA: TGTGCCAGCAGCGTAGTTCACGGCTGGGGGGAGACCCAGTACTTC
clone size: .; V gene: TRBV2; D gene: TRBD2; J gene: TRBJ2-6; CDR3 protein: CASSRGGSSGANVLTF; CDR3 DNA: TGTGCCAGCAGCCGCGGGGGTAGCTCTGGGGCCAACGTCCTGACTTTC
clone size: few; V gene: TRBV18; D gene: .; J gene: TRBJ1-2; CDR3 protein: CASSAGHYGYTF; CDR3 DNA: TGTGCCAGCTCAGCGGGGCACTATGGCTACACCTTC
clone size: few; V gene: TRBV14; D gene: TRBD2; J gene: TRBJ2-3; CDR3 protein: CASSQEGASGRLRDTQYF; CDR3 DNA: TGTGCCAGCAGCCAAGAGGGGGCTAGCGGGAGATTAAGAGATACGCAGTATTTT
clone size: few; V gene: TRBV27; D gene: TRBD1; J gene: TRBJ1-5; CDR3 protein: CASSTNRGGMNQPQHF; CDR3 DNA: TGTGCCAGCAGTACGAACAGGGGTGGCATGAATCAGCCCCAGCATTTT
clone size: .; V gene: TRBV5-1; D gene: TRBD1; J gene: TRBJ2-7; CDR3 protein: CASSPNPGTGYEQYF; CDR3 DNA: TGCGCCAGCAGCCCTAATCCCGGGACAGGGTACGAGCAGTACTTC